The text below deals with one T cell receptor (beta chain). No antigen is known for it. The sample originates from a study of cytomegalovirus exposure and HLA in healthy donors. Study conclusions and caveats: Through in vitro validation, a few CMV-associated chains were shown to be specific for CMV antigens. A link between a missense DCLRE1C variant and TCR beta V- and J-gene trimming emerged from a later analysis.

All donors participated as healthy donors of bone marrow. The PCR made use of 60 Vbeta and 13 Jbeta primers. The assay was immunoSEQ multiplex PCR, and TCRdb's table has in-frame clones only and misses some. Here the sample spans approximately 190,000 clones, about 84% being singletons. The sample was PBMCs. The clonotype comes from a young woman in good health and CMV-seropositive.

As DNA, the CDR3 is TGTGCCAGCAGCGCGGGGACTAGCGGGAACTTCGGGGAGCTGTTTTTT. Its translation is CASSAGTSGNFGELFF. The V gene is TRBV9, the J gene TRBJ2-2; 13 positions agree with TRBD2. After removal of 3 bases from V and 7 bases from J, the junction contained 6 bases not matched to a gene. Germline loops: CDR1 SGDLS, CDR2 YYNGEE. This CDR3 is built from 16 residues.